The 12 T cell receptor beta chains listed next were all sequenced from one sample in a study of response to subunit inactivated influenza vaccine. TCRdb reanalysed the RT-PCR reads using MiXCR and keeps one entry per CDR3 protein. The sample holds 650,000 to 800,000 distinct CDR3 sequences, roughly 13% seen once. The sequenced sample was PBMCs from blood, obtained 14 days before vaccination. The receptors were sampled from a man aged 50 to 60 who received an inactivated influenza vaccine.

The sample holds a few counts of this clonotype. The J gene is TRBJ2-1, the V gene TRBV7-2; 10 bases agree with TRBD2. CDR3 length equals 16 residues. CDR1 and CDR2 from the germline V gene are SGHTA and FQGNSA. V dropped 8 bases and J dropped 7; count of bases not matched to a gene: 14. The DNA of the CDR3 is TGTGCCAGCTCGATCCCGAGCGGGAGGGCCGGGAATGAGCAGTTCTTC. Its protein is CASSIPSGRAGNEQFF. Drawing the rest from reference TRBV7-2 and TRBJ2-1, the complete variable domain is GAGVSQSPSNKVTEKGKDVELRCDPISGHTALYWYRQSLGQGLEFLIYFQGNSAPDKSGLPSDRFSAERTGGSVSTLTIQRTQQEDSAVYLCASSIPSGRAGNEQFFGPGTRLTVL.

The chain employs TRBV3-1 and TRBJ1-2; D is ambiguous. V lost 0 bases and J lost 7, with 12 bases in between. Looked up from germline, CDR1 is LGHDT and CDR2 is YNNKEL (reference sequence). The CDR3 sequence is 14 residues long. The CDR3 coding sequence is TGTGCCAGCAGCCAAGATATGGGCGCGGGTGGCTACACCTTC. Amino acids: CASSQDMGAGGYTF. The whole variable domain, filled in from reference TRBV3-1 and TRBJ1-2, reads DTAVSQTPKYLVTQMGNDKSIKCEQNLGHDTMYWYKQDSKKFLKIMFSYNNKELIINETVPNRFSPKSPDKAHLNLHINSLELGDSAVYFCASSQDMGAGGYTFGSGTRLTVV.

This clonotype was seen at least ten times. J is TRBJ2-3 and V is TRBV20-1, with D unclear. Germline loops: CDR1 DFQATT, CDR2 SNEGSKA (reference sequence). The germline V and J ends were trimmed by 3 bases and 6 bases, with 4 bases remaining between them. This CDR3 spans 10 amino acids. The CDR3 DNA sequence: TGCAGTGCTAGTCTTGATACGCAGTATTTT. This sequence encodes CSASLDTQYF.

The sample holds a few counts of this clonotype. CDR3 DNA: TGTGCTAGTGGTTTGGCTAACTCCGGGTCCCAGCGCACTGAAGCTTTCTTT. Its protein is CASGLANSGSQRTEAFF. This chain connects TRBV12-5 to TRBJ1-1; no firm D call. CDR3 size: 17 residues. CDR1 is LGHNT and CDR2 is FRNRAP in the germline V gene. The germline V and J ends were trimmed by 1 base and 4 bases, with 19 bases remaining between them. The variable domain in full, completed from reference TRBV12-5 and TRBJ1-1, reads DARVTQTPRHKVTEMGQEVTMRCQPILGHNTVFWYRQTMMQGLELLAYFRNRAPLDDSGMPKDRFSAEMPDATLATLKIQPSEPRDSAVYFCASGLANSGSQRTEAFFGQGTRLTVV.

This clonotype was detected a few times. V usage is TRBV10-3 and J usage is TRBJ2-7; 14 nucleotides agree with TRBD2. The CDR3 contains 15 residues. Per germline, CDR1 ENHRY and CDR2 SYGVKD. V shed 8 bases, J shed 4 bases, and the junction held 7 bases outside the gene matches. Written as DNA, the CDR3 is TGTGCCATCTTAGGACTAGCGGGAGGATCTTACGAGCAGTACTTC. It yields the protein CAILGLAGGSYEQYF.

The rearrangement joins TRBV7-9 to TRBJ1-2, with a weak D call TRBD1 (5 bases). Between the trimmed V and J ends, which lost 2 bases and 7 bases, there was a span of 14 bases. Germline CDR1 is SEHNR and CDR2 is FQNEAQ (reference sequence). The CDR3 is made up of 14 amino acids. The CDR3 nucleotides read TGTGCCAGCAGCTTAAATTACGGGGCGGCTGGCTACACCTTC. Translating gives CASSLNYGAAGYTF.

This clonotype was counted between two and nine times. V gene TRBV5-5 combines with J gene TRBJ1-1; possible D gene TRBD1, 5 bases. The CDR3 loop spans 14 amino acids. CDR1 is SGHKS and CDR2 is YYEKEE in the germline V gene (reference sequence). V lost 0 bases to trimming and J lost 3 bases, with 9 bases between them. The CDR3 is CASSLVTVYTEAFF. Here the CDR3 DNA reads TGTGCCAGCAGCTTGGTGACAGTTTACACTGAAGCTTTCTTT. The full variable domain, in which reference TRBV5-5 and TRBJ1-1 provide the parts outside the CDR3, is DAGVTQSPTHLIKTRGQQVTLRCSPISGHKSVSWYQQVLGQGPQFIFQYYEKEERGRGNFPDRFSARQFPNYSSELNVNALLLGDSALYLCASSLVTVYTEAFFGQGTRLTVV.

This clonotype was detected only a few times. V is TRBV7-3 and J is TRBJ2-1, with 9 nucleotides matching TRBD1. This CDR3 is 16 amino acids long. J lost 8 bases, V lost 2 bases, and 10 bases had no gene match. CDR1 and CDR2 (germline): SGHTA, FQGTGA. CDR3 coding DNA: TGTGCCAGCAGCTTATTTCCCGGACAGGGGTACGATGAGCAGTTCTTC. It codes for CASSLFPGQGYDEQFF.

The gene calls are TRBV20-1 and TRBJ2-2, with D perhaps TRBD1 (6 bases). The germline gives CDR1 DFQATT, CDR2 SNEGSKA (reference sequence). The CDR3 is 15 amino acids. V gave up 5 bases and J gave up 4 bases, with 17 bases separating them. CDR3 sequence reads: CSAEPNRQVTGELFF. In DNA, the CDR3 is TGCAGTGCTGAACCCAACCGACAGGTCACCGGGGAGCTGTTTTTT.

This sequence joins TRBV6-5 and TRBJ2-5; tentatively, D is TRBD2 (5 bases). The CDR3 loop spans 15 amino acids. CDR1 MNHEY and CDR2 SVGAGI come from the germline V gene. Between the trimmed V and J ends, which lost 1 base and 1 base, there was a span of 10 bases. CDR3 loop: CASSYFAEVQETQYF. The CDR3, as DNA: TGTGCCAGCAGTTACTTTGCGGAGGTCCAAGAGACCCAGTACTTC.

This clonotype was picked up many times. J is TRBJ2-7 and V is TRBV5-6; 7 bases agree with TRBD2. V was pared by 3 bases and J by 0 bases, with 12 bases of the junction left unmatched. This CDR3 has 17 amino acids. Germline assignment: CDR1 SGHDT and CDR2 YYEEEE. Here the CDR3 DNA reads TGTGCCAGCAGCTCCCCTTCTAGGGAGGGGAACTCCTACGAGCAGTACTTC. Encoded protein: CASSSPSREGNSYEQYF.

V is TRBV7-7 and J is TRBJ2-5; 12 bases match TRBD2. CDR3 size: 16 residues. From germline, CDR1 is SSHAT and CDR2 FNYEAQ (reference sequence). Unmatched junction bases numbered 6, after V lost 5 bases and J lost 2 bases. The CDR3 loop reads CASSRGLAGRQETQYF. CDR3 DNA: TGTGCCAGCAGCCGGGGACTAGCGGGCCGACAAGAGACCCAGTACTTC. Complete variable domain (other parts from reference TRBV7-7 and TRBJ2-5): GAGVSQSPRYKVTKRGQDVTLRCDPISSHATLYWYQQALGQGPEFLTYFNYEAQPDKSGLPSDRFSAERPEGSISTLTIQRTEQRDSAMYRCASSRGLAGRQETQYFGPGTRLLVL.